These T cell receptor beta chains were read from a single sample in a study of control samples from healthy donors and cancer patients. Measured with immunoSEQ multiplex PCR; TCRdb has only the in-frame clones, and not every one. The sample lists 150,000 to 200,000 clones, about 90% seen once, with around 12% in the top ten. Material for sequencing was blood. Every receptor here comes from a man younger than 40 in good health. Both conserved end residues are trimmed from each CDR3. Fields, in order: V gene, J gene, CDR3 protein.

V: TRBV28; J: TRBJ2-7; CDR3: ASSLPGTGTYEQY
V: TRBV6-2/TRBV6-3; J: TRBJ1-5; CDR3: ASSYGGQLRPQH
V: TRBV5-7; J: TRBJ2-7; CDR3: ASRLGTQESSYEQY
V: TRBV5-1; J: TRBJ2-5; CDR3: ASSPVSRETQY
V: TRBV2; J: TRBJ2-7; CDR3: ASSVVAGPSYEQY
V: TRBV19; J: TRBJ1-5; CDR3: ASSIGLYSNQPQH
V: TRBV19; J: TRBJ2-5; CDR3: ASSIDRGKTQY
V: TRBV9; J: TRBJ1-3; CDR3: ASSPLSSGNTIY
V: TRBV7-2; J: TRBJ1-3; CDR3: ASSLGPSSGNTIY
V: TRBV5-1; J: TRBJ2-7; CDR3: ASSLGGGEGSEQY
V: TRBV18; J: TRBJ1-6; CDR3: ASSPGTGGDPPSSYNSPLH
V: TRBV29-1; J: TRBJ1-2; CDR3: SVVGDRGYGYT
V: TRBV19; J: TRBJ1-4; CDR3: ASRLDSPNEKLF
V: TRBV18; J: TRBJ1-3; CDR3: ASSPRGGPSPSDTIY
V: TRBV5-1; J: TRBJ2-7; CDR3: ASSPLQGTKQY
V: TRBV29-1; J: TRBJ2-5; CDR3: SVVSTGETQY
V: TRBV6-1; J: TRBJ2-7; CDR3: ASSESAPYEQY
V: TRBV6-5; J: TRBJ1-5; CDR3: ASIGSKVGNQPQH
V: TRBV28; J: TRBJ1-2; CDR3: ASTFRTGARGYT
V: TRBV5-1; J: TRBJ2-1; CDR3: ASSFYNEQF
V: TRBV10-3; J: TRBJ1-2; CDR3: AISVGRTTNYGYT
V: TRBV27; J: TRBJ1-6; CDR3: ASSLRRDSSKGSPLH
V: TRBV5-4; J: TRBJ1-5; CDR3: ASSRGQGDNQPQH
V: TRBV6-6; J: TRBJ2-1; CDR3: ASSYSDSGRGSEQF
V: TRBV6-5; J: TRBJ2-1; CDR3: ASNHGAGYYNEQF
V: TRBV29-1; J: TRBJ1-1; CDR3: SAQRELNTEAF
V: TRBV2; J: TRBJ1-5; CDR3: ASSPDLTQPQH
V: TRBV5-1; J: TRBJ2-2; CDR3: ASSFVDSTGELF
V: TRBV12-3/TRBV12-4; J: TRBJ1-4; CDR3: ASSLVPEKLF
V: TRBV7-2; J: TRBJ2-2; CDR3: ASSPSGGIYDRVDGELF
V: TRBV27; J: TRBJ1-4; CDR3: ASNARRPPTNEKLF
V: TRBV5-1; J: TRBJ1-1; CDR3: ASRSNRTENTEAF
V: TRBV28; J: TRBJ2-1; CDR3: ATINGDLIGVNEQF
V: TRBV10-3; J: TRBJ1-1; CDR3: AISRPLTGGNTEAF
V: TRBV11-2; J: TRBJ1-1; CDR3: ASSLDPGADEAF
V: TRBV9; J: TRBJ2-3; CDR3: ASSPPGQGSTDTQY
V: TRBV7-9; J: TRBJ2-2; CDR3: ASSPGTSGRVTYTGELF